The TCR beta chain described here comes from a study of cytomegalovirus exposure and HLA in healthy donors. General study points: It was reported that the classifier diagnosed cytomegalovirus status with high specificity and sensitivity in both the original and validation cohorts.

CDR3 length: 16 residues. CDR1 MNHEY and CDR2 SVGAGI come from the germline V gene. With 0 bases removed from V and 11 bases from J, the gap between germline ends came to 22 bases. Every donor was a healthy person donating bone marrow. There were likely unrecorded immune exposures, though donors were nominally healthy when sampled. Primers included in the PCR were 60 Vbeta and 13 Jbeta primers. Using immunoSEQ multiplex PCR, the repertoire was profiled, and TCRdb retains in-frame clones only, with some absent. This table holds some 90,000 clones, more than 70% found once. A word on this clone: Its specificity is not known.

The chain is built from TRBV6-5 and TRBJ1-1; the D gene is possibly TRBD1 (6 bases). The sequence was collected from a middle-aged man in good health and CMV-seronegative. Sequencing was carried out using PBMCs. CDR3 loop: CASSYSTPGATFIAFF. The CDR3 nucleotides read TGTGCCAGCAGTTACTCGACTCCAGGGGCGACCTTTATTGCTTTCTTT.